The present entry profiles one TCR beta chain with its context. Its antigen is currently not known. Nothing much larger sits one base from this clone, and base qualities are not available. What this sample's treatment or condition label stands for: in vitro stimulation with specific CMV peptide epitopes to enrich CMV-specific T cells. The run used an Illumina HiSeq 1500. TCRdb trimmed the raw reads at Q25, called clones with MiXCR and kept productive beta chains. Rows with one shared CDR3 protein collapse into an entry with the most common genes and DNA. Across this sample there are around 430,000 distinct CDR3 sequences, with approximately 42% seen only once. In total, the top ten clones hold about 39% of the sample. This sample is drawn from a study of T cell repertoires in cytomegalovirus infection (dated by TCRdb to about 2019). For the wider study: Recently identified HLA-C-restricted CMV epitopes, whose presentation resists viral immunomodulation, were targeted by peptide stimulations together with well-studied HLA-B-restricted epitopes. Donor HLA type was relevant to the analysis, because carriage of CMV infection together with the matching HLA type was indicated by public TCR beta signatures.

For CDR1 and CDR2, the germline V gene lists MGHDK and SYGVNS. From its cysteine to its phenylalanine, the CDR3 spans 14 amino acids. The sequence is cut down to CDR3 DNA, 42 bases in frame from base 1. Cut back by 3 bases and 0 bases, the V and J ends lie 8 bases apart. The research as a whole found: The ex vivo response was dominated by HLA-C-restricted CMV-specific TCR beta clonotypes, which also provided the single most frequent clonotype in two of eight donors. Carriers of CMV infection plus the relevant HLA type were discriminated by the cumulative frequency of public TCR beta family members in the study cohort and in an independent roughly 350-donor cohort.

This TCR came from a human donor in good health (CMV status not recorded). Some clones in this sample may be carry-over from other donors' samples. The material sequenced was cultured PBMCs, taken from culture after CMV antigen stimulation. The V and J segments used are TRBV25-1 and TRBJ1-2; too little of a D gene remains to name it. At the DNA level, the sequence is TGTGCCAGCAGTGAGGTGAAAGCTAACTATGGCTACACCTTC. This yields the protein CASSEVKANYGYTF.